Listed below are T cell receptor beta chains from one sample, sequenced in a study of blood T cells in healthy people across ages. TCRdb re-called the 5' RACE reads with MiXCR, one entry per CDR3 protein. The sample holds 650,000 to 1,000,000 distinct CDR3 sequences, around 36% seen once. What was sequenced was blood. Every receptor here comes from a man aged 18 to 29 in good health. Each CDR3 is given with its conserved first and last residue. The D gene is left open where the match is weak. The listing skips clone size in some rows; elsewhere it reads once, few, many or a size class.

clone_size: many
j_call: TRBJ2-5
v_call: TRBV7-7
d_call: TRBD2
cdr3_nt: TGTGCTAGCAGCTTACGGGGGGACCAAGAGACCCAGTACTTC
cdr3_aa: CASSLRGDQETQYF

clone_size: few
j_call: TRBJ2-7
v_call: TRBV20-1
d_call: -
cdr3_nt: TGCAGTGCTAGAGAGGGTGAGCGTAGCAGACTACCCTACGAGCAGTACTTC
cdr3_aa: CSAREGERSRLPYEQYF

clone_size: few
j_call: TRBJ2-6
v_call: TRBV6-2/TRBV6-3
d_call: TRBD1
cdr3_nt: TGTGCCAGCAGTTACCCTGGGACAGGGGGTAAATCTGGGGCCAACGTCCTGACTTTC
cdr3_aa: CASSYPGTGGKSGANVLTF

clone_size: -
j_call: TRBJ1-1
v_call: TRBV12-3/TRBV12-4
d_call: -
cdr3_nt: TGTGCCAGCAGCTCCTCGGGGGACCGAGGGACTGAAGCTTTCTTT
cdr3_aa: CASSSSGDRGTEAFF

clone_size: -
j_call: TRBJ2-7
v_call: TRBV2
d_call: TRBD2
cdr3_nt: TGTGCCAGCATCCGGGGACTAGCGCAATACGAGCAGTACTTC
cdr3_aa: CASIRGLAQYEQYF

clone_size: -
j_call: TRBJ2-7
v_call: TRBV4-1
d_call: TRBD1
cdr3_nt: TGCGCCAGCAGCACCTCGACAGGGGAATACTACGAGCAGTACTTC
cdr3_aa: CASSTSTGEYYEQYF

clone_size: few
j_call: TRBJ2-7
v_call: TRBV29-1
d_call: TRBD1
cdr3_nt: TGCAGCGTTGAAGGGACAGGGGTCTACAATGAGCAGTACTTC
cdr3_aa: CSVEGTGVYNEQYF

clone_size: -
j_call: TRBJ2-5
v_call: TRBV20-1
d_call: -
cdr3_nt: TGCAGTGCTAGGGGGGGGGCGAACTACAATGAGCGGTACTTC
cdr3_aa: CSARGGANYNERYF

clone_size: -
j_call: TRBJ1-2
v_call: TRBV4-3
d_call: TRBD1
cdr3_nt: TGCGCCAGCAGCGGACAACAGGGGGCTAACTATGGCTACACCTTC
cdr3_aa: CASSGQQGANYGYTF

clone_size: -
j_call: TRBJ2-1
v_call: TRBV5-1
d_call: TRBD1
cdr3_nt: TGCGCCAGCAGTGGGACAGGGGATTTGAATGAGCAGTTCTTC
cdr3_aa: CASSGTGDLNEQFF

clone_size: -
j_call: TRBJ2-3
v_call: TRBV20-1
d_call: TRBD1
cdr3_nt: TGCAGTGCCCAACCCGGGACAGGCCGCACAGTACCCTTCCGCACAGATACGCGGTATTTT
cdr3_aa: CSAQPGTGRTVPFRTDTRYF

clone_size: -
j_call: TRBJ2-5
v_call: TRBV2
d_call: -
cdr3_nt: TGTGCCATAGGCGCGGAGACCCAGTACTTC
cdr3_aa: CAIGAETQYF

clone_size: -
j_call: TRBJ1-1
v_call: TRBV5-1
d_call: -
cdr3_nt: TGCGCCAGCAGCCGGAAGCAAGGTCTGAACACTGAAGCTTTCTTT
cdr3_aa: CASSRKQGLNTEAFF

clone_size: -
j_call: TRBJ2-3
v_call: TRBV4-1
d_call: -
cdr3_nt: TGCGCCAGCAGCCAAGACGCGGGACTCGCAGATACGCAGTATTTT
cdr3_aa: CASSQDAGLADTQYF

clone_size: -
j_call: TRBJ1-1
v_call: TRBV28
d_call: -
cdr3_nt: TGTGCCAGCAGTTCGCAATACAGGTACAAGAACACTGAAGCTTTCTTT
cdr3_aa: CASSSQYRYKNTEAFF

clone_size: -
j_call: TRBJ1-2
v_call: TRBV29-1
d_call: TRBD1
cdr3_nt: TGCAGCGTTACGGGCGGTTTGGGGGACAGAAACTATGGCTACACCTTC
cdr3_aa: CSVTGGLGDRNYGYTF

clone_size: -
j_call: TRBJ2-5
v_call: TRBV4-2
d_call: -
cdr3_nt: TGTGCCAGCAGCCAGCCCGGGAGCACGGAGACCCAGTACTTC
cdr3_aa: CASSQPGSTETQYF

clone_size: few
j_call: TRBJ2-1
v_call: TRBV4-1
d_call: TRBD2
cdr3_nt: TGCGCCAGCAGCCAAGAATCTCTAGCGGGGGATGAGCAGTTCTTC
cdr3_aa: CASSQESLAGDEQFF

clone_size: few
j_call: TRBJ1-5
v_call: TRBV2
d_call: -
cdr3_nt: TGTGCCAGCAGACGTACTATGACAGCCGCCCGGGGGGGCAATCAGCCCCAGCATTTT
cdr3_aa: CASRRTMTAARGGNQPQHF

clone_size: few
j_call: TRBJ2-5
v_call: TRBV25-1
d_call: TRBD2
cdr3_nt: TGTGCCAGCAGTGAGTCTCTTGTGGGGGGGCAAGAGACCCAGTACTTC
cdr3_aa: CASSESLVGGQETQYF

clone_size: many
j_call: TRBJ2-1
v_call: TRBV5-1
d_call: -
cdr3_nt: TGCGCCAGCAGCTTGGGGGACAATGAGCAGTTCTTC
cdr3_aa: CASSLGDNEQFF

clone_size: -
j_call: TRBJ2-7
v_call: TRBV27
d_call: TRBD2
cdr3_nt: TGTGCCAGCAGACTGACTAGCTTGGTGTACGAGCAGTACTTC
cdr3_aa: CASRLTSLVYEQYF

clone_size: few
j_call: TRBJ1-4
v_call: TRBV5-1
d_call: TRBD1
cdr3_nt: TGCGCCAGCAGCTTGAGACAGGGGACAGAAAAACTGTTTTTT
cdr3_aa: CASSLRQGTEKLFF

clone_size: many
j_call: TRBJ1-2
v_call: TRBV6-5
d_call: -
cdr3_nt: TGTGCCAGCAGTTCACTGGGTGCCTCGTCCAACTATGGCTACACCTTC
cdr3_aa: CASSSLGASSNYGYTF

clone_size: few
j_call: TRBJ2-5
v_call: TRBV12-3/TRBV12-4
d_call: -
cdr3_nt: TGTGCCAGCAGTTTCGTGGGGGAGCAAGAGACCCAGTACTTC
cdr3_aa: CASSFVGEQETQYF

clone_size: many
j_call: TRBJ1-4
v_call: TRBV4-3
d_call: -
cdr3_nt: TGCGCCAGCAGACCCTACGGAGGAGTAAATGAAAAACTGTTTTTT
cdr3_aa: CASRPYGGVNEKLFF

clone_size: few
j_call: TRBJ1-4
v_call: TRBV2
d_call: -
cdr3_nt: TGTGCCAGCAGTGACGGCCGGGGTAGTTCAACTAATGAAAAACTGTTTTTT
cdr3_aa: CASSDGRGSSTNEKLFF

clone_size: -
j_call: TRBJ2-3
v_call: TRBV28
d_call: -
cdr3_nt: TGTGCCAGCAGTTTAAGGCTCCTCGCCCCTACAGATACGCAGTATTTT
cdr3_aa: CASSLRLLAPTDTQYF

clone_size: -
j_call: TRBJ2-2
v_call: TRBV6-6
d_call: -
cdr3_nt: TGTGCCAGCAGCTACAGGCTAGTCGCCGGGGAGCTGTTTTTT
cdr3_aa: CASSYRLVAGELFF